This T cell receptor beta chain comes out of a study of PD-1 blockade in classical Hodgkin lymphoma. Looking at the study overall: The study gave patients nivolumab 3 mg/kg intravenously every 2 weeks. Findings of the study overall: Only CD4+ TCR diversity, not CD8+, had risen significantly by C4D1. Some patients began nivolumab under 1 year after ASCT. These patients were excluded from later analyses. Healthy donors reportedly exceeded newly diagnosed patients in baseline TCR diversity.

Following autologous stem cell transplantation, relapse occurred in every patient, and exposure to brentuximab vedotin varied. Concerning this clone itself: What it binds is not known.

The CDR3 extends over 16 amino acids. The V gene's germline CDR1 is MDHEN and CDR2 SYDVKM. V lost 7 bases to trimming and J lost 1 base, with 17 bases between them. The repertoire was sequenced with immunoSEQ multiplex PCR; TCRdb's copy has only in-frame clones and lacks some. The repertoire consists of 50,000 to 85,000 clones, with 60% to 80% occurring once and the leading ten covering over 7.5%. V usage is TRBV28 and J usage is TRBJ1-5; possibly TRBD1 for D (6 bases). The receptor comes from a human donor with classical Hodgkin lymphoma. Material: peripheral blood mononuclear cells (PBMCs), obtained before the second cycle of nivolumab. In DNA, the CDR3 is TGTGCCAGCACGCTCGGGGGGGCTGCAAGCAATCAGCCCCAGCATTTT. This translates into CASTLGGAASNQPQHF.